This is a list of T cell receptor beta chains from one sample in a study of cytomegalovirus exposure and HLA in healthy donors. Clones were read by immunoSEQ multiplex PCR, and TCRdb kept only the in-frame ones, dropping some. The data show roughly 130,000 clones, about 85% seen once. Material: PBMCs. Every receptor here comes from a boy younger than 18 in good health and CMV-seronegative. Both conserved end residues are part of each CDR3. Fields, in order: V gene, J gene, clone size, CDR3 protein. Expanded clones are given a class, and other clones once, few, many or no size at all.

TRBV7-6,TRBJ1-1,NA,CASSLEGDRPYTEAFF
TRBV19,TRBJ2-7,NA,CASSSPGQGPYEQYF
TRBV2,TRBJ2-5,NA,CASISGPWEETQYF
TRBV7-2,TRBJ2-2,NA,CASRNRGGSTGELFF
TRBV4-3,TRBJ2-1,NA,CASSHPTPLASEQFF
TRBV5-1,TRBJ1-4,NA,CASSLEQGGNEKLFF
TRBV4-3,TRBJ1-6,NA,CASSQTSSYNSPPHF
TRBV11-1,TRBJ2-1,NA,CASSFGGSVYNEQFF
TRBV30,TRBJ2-1,NA,CAWSVEGTLAGVYEQFF
TRBV12-5,TRBJ1-1,few,CASGFGGYTEAFF
TRBV7-2,TRBJ2-3,NA,CASSLALAGGPADTQYF
TRBV19,TRBJ1-5,NA,CASSFGQGGNQPQHF
TRBV6-7,TRBJ2-1,NA,CASSTKGSYNEQFF
TRBV18,TRBJ1-1,NA,CASSPRTPGQGARTEAFF
TRBV27,TRBJ1-1,few,CASSLTGNTEAFF
TRBV11-3,TRBJ2-7,NA,CASSPTSGGFGEQYF
TRBV15,TRBJ2-3,NA,CATSRGSVTDTQYF
TRBV30,TRBJ2-7,NA,CAWSAGLAGYEQYF
TRBV7-3,TRBJ2-1,NA,CVPSGDYTYNEQFF
TRBV7-9,TRBJ1-2,NA,CASSSPPGQGYGYTF
TRBV7-7,TRBJ1-3,once,CASSLSGSGNTIYF
TRBV7-3,TRBJ1-1,NA,CASSSDRGSTEAFF
TRBV4-3,TRBJ1-2,few,CASSQDAGQHYGYTF
TRBV5-6,NA,NA,CASSLRLAGASSYEQYF
TRBV7-8,TRBJ1-5,NA,CASSLGTGDGQPQHF
TRBV4-2,TRBJ2-1,NA,CASSQDGSGGRNEQFF
TRBV7-7,TRBJ2-7,few,CASSSGQGSYEQYF
TRBV6-1,TRBJ1-4,NA,CASRGLSATNEKLFF
TRBV27,TRBJ2-5,NA,CASSLKQGAGRETQYF
TRBV4-2,TRBJ1-3,NA,CASSQDPRGMAAGNTIYF
TRBV18,TRBJ2-3,NA,CASSSDSTDTQYF
TRBV4-2,TRBJ1-2,NA,CASSQETRANYGYTF
TRBV5-1,TRBJ2-5,NA,CASSFGQYQETQYF
TRBV5-1,TRBJ2-3,NA,CASSSPQGPQGLYTDTQYF
TRBV7-3,TRBJ2-1,NA,CASSPSRDSYNEQFF
TRBV7-8,TRBJ1-2,NA,CASSLGGVFGYTF
TRBV15,TRBJ1-2,NA,CATSRDSGKQGYTF
TRBV18,TRBJ2-5,once,CASSPPDRAETQYF
TRBV4-3,TRBJ2-7,NA,CASSQLAGSSYEQYF
TRBV4-3,TRBJ2-2,NA,CASSRPLRRFVGAPSGELFF
TRBV19,TRBJ2-3,NA,CASSLNTDTQYF
TRBV18,TRBJ2-3,once,CASSPLPLSSTDTQYF
TRBV18,TRBJ2-7,NA,CASSPLLASSSYEQYF
TRBV7-9,TRBJ2-1,NA,CASSLAVAGGRRSYNEQFF
TRBV4-3,TRBJ2-3,NA,CASSQEGAGGRTDTQYF
TRBV5-1,TRBJ2-3,NA,CASSLARAGADTQYF
TRBV30,TRBJ1-1,NA,CAWSVRGAGYTEAFF
TRBV6-7,TRBJ2-7,few,CASSYSPRDRGQDEQYF
TRBV4-3,TRBJ2-2,NA,CASRAGTNTGELFF
TRBV27,TRBJ2-1,NA,CASRSGTDFFF